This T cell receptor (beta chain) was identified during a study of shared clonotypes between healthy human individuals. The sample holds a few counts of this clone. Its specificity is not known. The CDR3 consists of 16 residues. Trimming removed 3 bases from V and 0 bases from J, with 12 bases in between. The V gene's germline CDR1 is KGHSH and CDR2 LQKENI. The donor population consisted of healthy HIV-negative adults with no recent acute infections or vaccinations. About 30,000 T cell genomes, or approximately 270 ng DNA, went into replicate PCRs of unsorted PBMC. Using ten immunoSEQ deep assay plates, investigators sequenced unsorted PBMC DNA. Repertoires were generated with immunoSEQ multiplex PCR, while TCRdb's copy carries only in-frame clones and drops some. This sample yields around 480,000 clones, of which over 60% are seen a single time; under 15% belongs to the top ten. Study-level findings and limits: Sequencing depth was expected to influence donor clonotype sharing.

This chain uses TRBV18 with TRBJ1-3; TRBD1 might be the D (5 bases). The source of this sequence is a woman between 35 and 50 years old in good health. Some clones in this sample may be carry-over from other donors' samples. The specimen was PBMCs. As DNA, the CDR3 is TGTGCCAGCTCACCCCTCGGGACGGCCTCTGGAAACACCATATATTTT. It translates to CASSPLGTASGNTIYF.